Listed below are T cell receptor beta chains from one sample, sequenced in a study of a mutant IDH1 vaccine in newly diagnosed glioma. Method: immunoSEQ multiplex PCR; TCRdb's copy keeps in-frame clones and lacks some. The table has around 120,000 clones, about 80% seen once. Their recognized antigens are unknown. The material sequenced was PBMCs, taken from a glioma patient whose treatment included an IDH1 peptide vaccine. The receptors come from a man aged 35-49 years with glioma. CDR3s include the opening cysteine and the closing phenylalanine or tryptophan. A D gene is named only where the DNA matches it firmly. Clone size appears in some rows only: once, few, many, or a class for an expanded clone.

len,d_gene,abundance,j_gene,v_gene,CDR3nt,CDR3aa
17,TRBD1,-,TRBJ1-5,TRBV18,TGTGCCAGCTCACCACGGGACAGGGGCCGGAGCAATCAGCCCCAGCATTTT,CASSPRDRGRSNQPQHF
18,TRBD2,once,TRBJ2-7,TRBV7-9,TGTGCCAGCAGCCCGCAACCTTCTCTAGCGGGGACCCCCTACGAGCAGTACTTC,CASSPQPSLAGTPYEQYF
16,-,-,TRBJ2-3,TRBV2,TGTGCCAGCAGTGACTGGCCCCAACCACTCACAGATACGCAGTATTTT,CASSDWPQPLTDTQYF
16,-,-,TRBJ2-1,TRBV5-6,TGTGCCAGCAGAGCGGAGGGTGGCTTCAGGTACAATGAGCAGTTCTTC,CASRAEGGFRYNEQFF
14,-,-,TRBJ2-3,TRBV9,TGTGCCAGCAGCCCCGGGCAGGACACAGATACGCAGTATTTT,CASSPGQDTDTQYF
18,-,-,TRBJ2-2,TRBV21-1,TGTGCCAGCAGCAAAGTTCCGGGACGGCTTTCGAACACCGGGGAGCTGTTTTTT,CASSKVPGRLSNTGELFF
14,-,-,TRBJ1-2,TRBV19,TGTGCCAGTAGTACCCCTGGGACGGGTTATGGCTACACCTTC,CASSTPGTGYGYTF
15,TRBD1,once,TRBJ1-4,TRBV6-4,TGTGCCAGCAGTGACTCATCGGGACAGGGAGGAAAACTGTTTTTT,CASSDSSGQGGKLFF
13,-,-,TRBJ1-4,TRBV5-1,TGCGCCAGCAGCTTGGCAGGTTATGAAAAACTGTTTTTT,CASSLAGYEKLFF
13,-,-,TRBJ1-2,TRBV10-3,TGTGCCATCAGCGTCAGCCCCAACTATGGCTACACCTTC,CAISVSPNYGYTF
15,-,-,TRBJ2-4,TRBV6-1,TGTGCCAGCAGTGAATCACCAGTAGCCAAAAACATTCAGTACTTC,CASSESPVAKNIQYF
14,TRBD2,-,TRBJ2-5,TRBV7-3,TGTGCCAGCAGCTCCACGGGAGGGCAAGAGACCCAGTACTTC,CASSSTGGQETQYF
14,TRBD1,-,TRBJ1-2,TRBV6-5,TGTGCCAGCAGGGGGACAGGGAGGAGAGGCGGCTACACCTTC,CASRGTGRRGGYTF
15,-,-,TRBJ2-2,TRBV18,TGTGCCAGCTCACCAGCCGGGGCGCAGGTCGTGGAGCTGTTTTTT,CASSPAGAQVVELFF
16,TRBD1,-,TRBJ1-2,TRBV7-2,TGTGCCAGCAGCGATTGGACAGGGGGGGCGACTCTTGGCTACACCTTC,CASSDWTGGATLGYTF